This TCR beta chain comes out of a study of blood T cell repertoires in COVID-19. Generated by immunoSEQ multiplex PCR, the TCRdb table keeps only in-frame clones and is missing some. The table lists about 170,000 clones, around four fifths of them singletons, with roughly a fifth in the top ten. Germline-derived CDR1 and CDR2 are LNHDA and SQIVND (reference sequence). The CDR3 consists of 9 residues. Comments on this clone: The junction departs from germline at one end; a sequencing error may be responsible.

This clonotype was obtained from a woman in her 70s who had recovered from COVID-19. The chain has TRBV19 and TRBJ1-2; D uncertain. The specimen was peripheral blood. The CDR3 DNA reads TGTGCCAGTAGTACCCCCCCCGTCTTC. It codes for CASSTPPVF.